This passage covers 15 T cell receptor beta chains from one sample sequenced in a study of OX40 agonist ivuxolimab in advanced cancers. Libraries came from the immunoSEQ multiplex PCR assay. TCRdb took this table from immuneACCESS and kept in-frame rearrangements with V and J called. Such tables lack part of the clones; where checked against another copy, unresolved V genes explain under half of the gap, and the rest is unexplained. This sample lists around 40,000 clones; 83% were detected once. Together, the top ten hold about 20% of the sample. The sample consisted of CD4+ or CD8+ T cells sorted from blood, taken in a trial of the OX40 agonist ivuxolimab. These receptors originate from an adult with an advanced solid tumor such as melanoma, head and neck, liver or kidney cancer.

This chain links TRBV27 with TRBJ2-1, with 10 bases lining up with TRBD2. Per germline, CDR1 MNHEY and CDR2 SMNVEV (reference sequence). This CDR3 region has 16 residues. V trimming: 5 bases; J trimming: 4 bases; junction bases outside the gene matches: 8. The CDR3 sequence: CASSPRLAGVYNEQFF. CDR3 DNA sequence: TGTGCCAGCAGTCCCAGACTAGCGGGTGTTTACAATGAGCAGTTCTTC.

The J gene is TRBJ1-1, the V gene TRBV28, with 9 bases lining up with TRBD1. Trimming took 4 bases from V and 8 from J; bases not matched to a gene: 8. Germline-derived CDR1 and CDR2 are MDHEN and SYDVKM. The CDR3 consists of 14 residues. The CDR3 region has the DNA TGTGCCAGCAGTTACGGGACAGGGCTAATAGAAGCTTTCTTT. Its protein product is CASSYGTGLIEAFF.

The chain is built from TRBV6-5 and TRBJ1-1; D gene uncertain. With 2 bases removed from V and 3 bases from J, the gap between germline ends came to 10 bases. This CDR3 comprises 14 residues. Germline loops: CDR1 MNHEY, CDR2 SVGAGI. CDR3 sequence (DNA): TGTGCCAGCAGTTACGCCAGCCTCTACACTGAAGCTTTCTTT. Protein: CASSYASLYTEAFF.

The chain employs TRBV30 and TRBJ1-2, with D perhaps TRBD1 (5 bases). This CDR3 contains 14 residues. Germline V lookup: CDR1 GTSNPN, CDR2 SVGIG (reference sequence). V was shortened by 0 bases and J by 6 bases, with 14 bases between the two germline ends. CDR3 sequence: CAWSVIGAGDGYTF. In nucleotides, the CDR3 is TGTGCCTGGAGTGTAATAGGGGCGGGGGATGGCTACACCTTC. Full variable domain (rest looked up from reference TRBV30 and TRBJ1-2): SQTIHQWPATLVQPVGSPLSLECTVEGTSNPNLYWYRQAAGRGLQLLFYSVGIGQISSEVPQNLSASRPQDRQFILSSKKLLLSDSGFYLCAWSVIGAGDGYTFGSGTRLTVV.

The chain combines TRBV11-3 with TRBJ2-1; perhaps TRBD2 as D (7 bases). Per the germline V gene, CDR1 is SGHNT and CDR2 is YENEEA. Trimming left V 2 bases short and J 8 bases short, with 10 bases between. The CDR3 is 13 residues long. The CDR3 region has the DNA TGTGCCAGCAGCTTAAGGGGGAGGGATGAGCAGTTCTTC. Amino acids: CASSLRGRDEQFF.

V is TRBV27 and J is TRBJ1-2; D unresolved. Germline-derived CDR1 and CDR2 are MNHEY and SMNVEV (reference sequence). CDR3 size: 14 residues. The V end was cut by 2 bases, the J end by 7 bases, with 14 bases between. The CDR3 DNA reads TGTGCCAGCAGTTTAGGCGGGAGGGAGGGTGGCTACACCTTC. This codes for CASSLGGREGGYTF.

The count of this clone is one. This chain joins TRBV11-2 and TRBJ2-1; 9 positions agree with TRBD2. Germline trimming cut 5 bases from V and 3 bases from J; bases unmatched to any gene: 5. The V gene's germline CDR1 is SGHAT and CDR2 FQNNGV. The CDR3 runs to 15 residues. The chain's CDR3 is CASSLLAGDYNEQFF. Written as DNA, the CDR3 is TGTGCCAGCAGCCTATTAGCGGGGGACTACAATGAGCAGTTCTTC.

DNA for the CDR3: TGTGCCAGCAGCTGGACAGGGGGATTAAACACTGAAGCTTTCTTT. Translation gives CASSWTGGLNTEAFF. The chain carries TRBV13 and TRBJ1-1; 10 bases map to TRBD1. CDR1 is PRHDT and CDR2 is FYEKMQ in the germline V gene (reference sequence). After removal of 4 bases from V and 2 bases from J, the junction contained 4 bases not matched to a gene. This CDR3 comprises 15 residues.

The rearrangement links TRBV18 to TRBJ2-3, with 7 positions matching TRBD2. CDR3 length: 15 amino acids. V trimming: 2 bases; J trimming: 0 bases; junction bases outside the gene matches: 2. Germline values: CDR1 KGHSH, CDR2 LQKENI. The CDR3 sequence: CASSPGGRSTDTQYF. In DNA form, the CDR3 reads TGTGCCAGCTCACCAGGCGGGAGAAGCACAGATACGCAGTATTTT.

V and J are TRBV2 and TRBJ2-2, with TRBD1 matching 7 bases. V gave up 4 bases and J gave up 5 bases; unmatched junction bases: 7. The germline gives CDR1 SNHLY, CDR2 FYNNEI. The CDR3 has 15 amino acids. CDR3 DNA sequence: TGTGCCAGCAGTGGGCAGGGGGTAAATACCGGGGAGCTGTTTTTT. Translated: CASSGQGVNTGELFF.

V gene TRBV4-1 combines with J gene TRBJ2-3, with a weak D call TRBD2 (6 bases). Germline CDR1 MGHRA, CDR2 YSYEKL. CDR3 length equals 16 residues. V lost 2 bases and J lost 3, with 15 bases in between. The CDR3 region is CASSQTRGAGTDTQYF. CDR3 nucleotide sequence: TGCGCCAGCAGCCAAACAAGGGGCGCGGGAACAGATACGCAGTATTTT.

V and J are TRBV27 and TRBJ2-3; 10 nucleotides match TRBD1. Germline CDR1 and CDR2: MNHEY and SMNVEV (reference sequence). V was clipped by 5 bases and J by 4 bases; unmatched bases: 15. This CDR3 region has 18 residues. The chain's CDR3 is CASSLIDGTGAYPDTQYF. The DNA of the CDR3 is TGTGCCAGCAGTCTTATAGACGGGACAGGGGCTTACCCAGATACGCAGTATTTT.

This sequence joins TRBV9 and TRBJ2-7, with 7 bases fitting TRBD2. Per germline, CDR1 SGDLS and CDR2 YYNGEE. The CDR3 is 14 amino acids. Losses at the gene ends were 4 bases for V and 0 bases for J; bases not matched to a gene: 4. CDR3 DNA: TGTGCCAGCAGCTTCGGCGGGGGCTCCTACGAGCAGTACTTC. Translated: CASSFGGGSYEQYF.

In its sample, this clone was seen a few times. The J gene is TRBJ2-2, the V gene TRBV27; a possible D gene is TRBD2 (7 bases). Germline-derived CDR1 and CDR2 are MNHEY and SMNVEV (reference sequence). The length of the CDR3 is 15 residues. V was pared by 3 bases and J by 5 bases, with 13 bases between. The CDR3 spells CASSFWGGATGELFF. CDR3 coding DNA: TGTGCCAGCAGTTTTTGGGGGGGGGCGACCGGGGAGCTGTTTTTT.

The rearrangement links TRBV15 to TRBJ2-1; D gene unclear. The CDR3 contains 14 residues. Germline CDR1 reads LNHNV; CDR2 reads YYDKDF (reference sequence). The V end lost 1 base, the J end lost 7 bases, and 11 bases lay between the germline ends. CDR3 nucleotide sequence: TGTGCCACCAGCAGAGGGTCATTCGGGAATGAGCAGTTCTTC. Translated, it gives CATSRGSFGNEQFF. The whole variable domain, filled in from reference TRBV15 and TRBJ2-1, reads DAMVIQNPRYQVTQFGKPVTLSCSQTLNHNVMYWYQQKSSQAPKLLFHYYDKDFNNEADTPDNFQSRRPNTSFCFLDIRSPGLGDTAMYLCATSRGSFGNEQFFGPGTRLTVL.